The 5 T cell receptor beta chains below were found in one sample sequenced in a study of T cells in Graves' hyperthyroidism and ophthalmopathy. RNA transcripts provided the source from which TCR beta CDR3 regions were amplified. In the first-round RT-PCR of the TCR CDR3, the HTBI primer set was used. MiXCR, applied by TCRdb to the multiplex PCR reads, yields one record per CDR3 protein. The repertoire holds 350,000 to 450,000 distinct CDR3 sequences, with more than 12% as singletons. The sample taken for sequencing was blood. The receptor set was obtained from a man aged 50 or older with Graves' ophthalmopathy.

At least ten counts were recorded for this clonotype. This sequence joins TRBV28 and TRBJ2-6; D tentatively fits TRBD1 or TRBD2 (6 bases each). CDR1 MDHEN and CDR2 SYDVKM come from the germline V gene. The V gene lost 7 bases and the J gene lost 5 bases, with 15 bases spanning the gap. The CDR3 spans 15 residues. The CDR3 loop reads CASKGGVSWANVLTF. In DNA form, the CDR3 reads TGTGCCAGCAAGGGGGGAGTGTCATGGGCCAACGTCCTGACTTTC.

This clonotype was recorded at least ten times. In DNA, the CDR3 is TGTGCCAGCAGCTCACATTTAGGGCTGGGGACTGAAGCTTTCTTT. Amino acid sequence: CASSSHLGLGTEAFF. The chain links TRBV3-1 to TRBJ1-1; D is unclear. The V gene lost 5 bases and the J gene lost 5 bases, with 18 bases spanning the gap. CDR1 and CDR2 from the germline V gene are LGHDT and YNNKEL (reference sequence). There are 15 residues in the CDR3. Full variable domain (missing parts from reference TRBV3-1 and TRBJ1-1): DTAVSQTPKYLVTQMGNDKSIKCEQNLGHDTMYWYKQDSKKFLKIMFSYNNKELIINETVPNRFSPKSPDKAHLNLHINSLELGDSAVYFCASSSHLGLGTEAFFGQGTRLTVV.

At least ten counts were recorded for this clonotype. The chain employs TRBV12-3 or TRBV12-4 and TRBJ1-5, with no clear D. V was cut by 7 bases and J by 4 bases, with 8 bases left in between. The length of the CDR3 is 12 residues. For the CDR3, the DNA is TGTGCCAGCACAACCCCGAATCAGCCCCAGCATTTT. This translates into CASTTPNQPQHF.

The J gene is TRBJ1-6, the V gene TRBV5-4; D not certain. Germline V gene lookup returns CDR1 SGHNT and CDR2 YYREEE (reference sequence). With 3 bases removed from V and 9 bases from J, the gap between germline ends came to 19 bases. The CDR3 has 16 residues. The CDR3 region has the DNA TGTGCCAGCAGCTCATTGGAGGGTTCGTTCGGTTCACCCCTCCACTTT. The encoded protein is CASSSLEGSFGSPLHF.

V and J are TRBV5-6 and TRBJ2-3; tentatively, D is TRBD2 (5 bases). This CDR3 contains 16 residues. CDR1 is SGHDT, CDR2 YYEEEE, per germline. Trimming took off 4 bases at V and 2 bases at J, with 17 bases between the two ends. For the CDR3, the DNA is TGTGCCAGCAGCCCGAGTTTTGGGAGCTACACAGATACGCAGTATTTT. This gives the protein CASSPSFGSYTDTQYF.